The 2 T cell receptor beta chains presented below share a single source sample, sequenced in a study of blood T cell repertoires in COVID-19. The table came from immunoSEQ multiplex PCR; TCRdb's copy has only in-frame clones and leaves some out. This table holds 220,000 or so clones, 70% to 85% found once. The sample consisted of PBMCs or T cells enriched from blood (not recorded which). The source is a woman aged 55 to 70 who had recovered from COVID-19.

The sample holds one count of this clone. V is TRBV7-9 and J is TRBJ1-1, with TRBD1 matching 8 bases. V lost 3 bases, J lost 1 base, and 4 bases stayed unmatched. The CDR3 totals 15 residues. From germline, CDR1 is SEHNR and CDR2 FQNEAQ (reference sequence). The CDR3 protein is CASSFLTGANTEAFF. DNA for the CDR3: TGTGCCAGCAGCTTCCTGACAGGGGCGAACACTGAAGCTTTCTTT. The whole variable domain, filled in from reference TRBV7-9 and TRBJ1-1, reads DTGVSQNPRHKITKRGQNVTFRCDPISEHNRLYWYRQTLGQGPEFLTYFQNEAQLEKSRLLSDRFSAERPKGSFSTLEIQRTEQGDSAMYLCASSFLTGANTEAFFGQGTRLTVV.

The rearrangement uses TRBV6-5 and TRBJ1-4, with 7 nucleotides matching TRBD1. V gave up 7 bases and J gave up 5 bases; unmatched junction bases: 7. The CDR3 has 14 amino acids. Germline lookup yields CDR1 MNHEY and CDR2 SVGAGI. The CDR3 nucleotides read TGTGCCAGCACCTTAGGGGGCAGGAATGAAAAACTGTTTTTT. This gives the protein CASTLGGRNEKLFF.